This T cell receptor (beta chain) was identified in a study of cytomegalovirus exposure and HLA in healthy donors. Regarding the study as a whole: A missense DCLRE1C variant was associated with V- and J-gene trimming of TCR beta chains in a later analysis, and an independent cohort replicated the association. Judged likely to be a sequencing artifact was a cluster of highly shared sequence variants.

The PCR employed 60 Vbeta primers together with 13 Jbeta primers. Assay used: immunoSEQ multiplex PCR; TCRdb lists only in-frame clones, some missing. Seen here are 150,000 to 200,000 clones, more than 65% observed once, and the top ten hold 2.5% to 3%. Concerning this clone itself: No antigen is known for it.

Germline V CDR1 and CDR2: GTSNPN, SVGIG (reference sequence). The CDR3 totals 13 residues. V lost 2 bases to trimming and J lost 7 bases, with 15 bases between them. This receptor was taken from a female donor in good health and CMV-seronegative. The sample taken for sequencing was PBMCs. The chain joins TRBV30 to TRBJ2-7, with a weak D call TRBD2 (5 bases). For the CDR3, the DNA is TGTGCCTGGAGTTCGAGGGCTATAGGGGAGCAGTACTTC. It specifies CAWSSRAIGEQYF.